This T cell receptor beta chain was found in a study of T-cell memory formation after mild COVID-19. Each CDR3 protein is one row after TCRdb ran MiXCR on the 5' RACE reads. The sample shows 450,000 or so distinct CDR3 sequences, around 27% of them seen only once. To note about this clonotype: Its target is not known.

This CDR3 contains 14 residues. The V and J ends lost 0 bases and 1 base respectively, with 7 bases between them. Germline V lookup: CDR1 SGHRS, CDR2 YFSETQ. Study-level points and caveats: Detection of some responders pre-infection suggested pre-existing cross-reactive memory T cells participated.

Sequenced material: PBMCs or a T cell subset sorted from them (not recorded which). The source is an adult woman who had mild COVID-19 (a few samples of this study predate the infection). Cell type and time point are not known. The J gene is TRBJ1-1, the V gene TRBV5-1; no firm D call. The CDR3 sequence is CASSLGHGNTEAFF. CDR3 sequence (DNA): TGCGCCAGCAGCTTGGGACACGGGAACACTGAAGCTTTCTTT.